Each of the 9 T cell receptor beta chains below was sequenced from the same sample in a study of blood T cell repertoires in COVID-19. Measured with immunoSEQ multiplex PCR; TCRdb has only the in-frame clones, and not every one. The repertoire holds hundreds of thousands of clones, with more than 75% as singletons. The sequencing input was PBMCs or T cells enriched from blood (not recorded which). The receptor set was obtained from a woman aged 55-75 years in a cohort exposed to, infected with or recovered from COVID-19 (not recorded which).

The chain combines TRBV5-1 with TRBJ1-5; TRBD1 is a possible D gene (6 bases). The CDR3 is 14 amino acids. Trimming took 0 bases from V and 6 from J, leaving 10 bases between them. Germline V CDR1 and CDR2: SGHRS, YFSETQ. DNA for the CDR3: TGCGCCAGCAGCTTGGAGGGCAGGGGTCAGCCCCAGCATTTT. Translating gives CASSLEGRGQPQHF. Using reference TRBV5-1 and TRBJ1-5 for the parts outside the CDR3, the full variable domain is KAGVTQTPRYLIKTRGQQVTLSCSPISGHRSVSWYQQTPGQGLQFLFEYFSETQRNKGNFPGRFSGRQFSNSRSEMNVSTLELGDSALYLCASSLEGRGQPQHFGDGTRLSIL.

The rearrangement joins TRBV2 to TRBJ1-5, with D unclear. V was shortened by 3 bases and J by 0 bases, with 12 bases between the two germline ends. The germline V gene has CDR1 SNHLY and CDR2 FYNNEI. The CDR3 has 16 amino acids. The CDR3 DNA reads TGTGCCAGCAGTGAGGAGTTTGGCGGTAGCAATCAGCCCCAGCATTTT. It translates to CASSEEFGGSNQPQHF.

J is TRBJ2-1 and V is TRBV28; 16 bases agree with TRBD2. The V gene end was trimmed by 6 bases and the J gene end by 2 bases; junction bases not matched to a gene: 16. Germline CDR1 reads MDHEN; CDR2 reads SYDVKM. This CDR3 region has 21 residues. CDR3 residues: CASRLSYYGTSGRGTYNEQFF. As DNA, the CDR3 is TGTGCCAGCAGATTAAGTTACTACGGGACTAGCGGGAGGGGGACCTACAATGAGCAGTTCTTC.

The chain couples TRBV5-1 to TRBJ2-1; D may be TRBD2 (6 bases). V was trimmed by 6 bases and J by 6 bases, leaving 13 bases between them. The CDR3 has 13 residues. The germline gives CDR1 SGHRS, CDR2 YFSETQ. The CDR3 loop is CASMYFGGNEQFF. The CDR3 nucleotides read TGCGCCAGCATGTATTTCGGGGGCAATGAGCAGTTCTTC.

The chain joins TRBV2 to TRBJ2-1, with 15 bases matching TRBD2. Losses at the gene ends were 6 bases for V and 7 bases for J; bases not matched to a gene: 1. The V gene's germline CDR1 is SNHLY and CDR2 FYNNEI. This CDR3 region has 14 residues. The CDR3 nucleotides read TGTGCCAGCAGCGGGACTAGCGGGGGGAATGAGCAGTTCTTC. It is translated as CASSGTSGGNEQFF.

V and J are TRBV5-1 and TRBJ2-7; 9 bases agree with TRBD2. This CDR3 has 15 residues. CDR1 and CDR2 (germline): SGHRS, YFSETQ. Trimming cost V 3 bases and J 2 bases; bases outside gene matches: 6. As DNA, the CDR3 is TGCGCCAGCAGCTCTAGCGGGAATAGGGCCTACGAGCAGTACTTC. Protein: CASSSSGNRAYEQYF.

The CDR3 bases are TGTGCCAGTAGTATAAAATCTAGCTTAGTGGAGACGCAGTATTTT. Translating gives CASSIKSSLVETQYF. The chain carries TRBV19 and TRBJ2-3, with a weak D call TRBD2 (5 bases). Per germline, CDR1 LNHDA and CDR2 SQIVND (reference sequence). The germline V and J ends were trimmed by 2 bases and 9 bases, with 18 bases remaining between them. This CDR3 has 15 amino acids.

V and J are TRBV28 and TRBJ1-4, with D perhaps matching TRBD1 (5 bases). With 3 bases removed from V and 5 bases from J, the gap between germline ends came to 13 bases. This CDR3 has 15 amino acids. The germline V gene has CDR1 MDHEN and CDR2 SYDVKM. The CDR3 loop reads CASSLGSGVNEKLFF. The DNA for the CDR3 is TGTGCCAGCAGTTTGGGGTCGGGGGTCAATGAAAAACTGTTTTTT.

V and J are TRBV21-1 and TRBJ2-6; the DNA was not compared with TRBD2, the D call given in the table. TRBV21-1 is listed as a pseudogene. The CDR3 covers 15 residues. DNA for the CDR3: TGTGCCAGCAGCCGGGGGGGCTCTGGGGCCAACGTCCTGACTTTC. Protein product: CASSRGGSGANVLTF.